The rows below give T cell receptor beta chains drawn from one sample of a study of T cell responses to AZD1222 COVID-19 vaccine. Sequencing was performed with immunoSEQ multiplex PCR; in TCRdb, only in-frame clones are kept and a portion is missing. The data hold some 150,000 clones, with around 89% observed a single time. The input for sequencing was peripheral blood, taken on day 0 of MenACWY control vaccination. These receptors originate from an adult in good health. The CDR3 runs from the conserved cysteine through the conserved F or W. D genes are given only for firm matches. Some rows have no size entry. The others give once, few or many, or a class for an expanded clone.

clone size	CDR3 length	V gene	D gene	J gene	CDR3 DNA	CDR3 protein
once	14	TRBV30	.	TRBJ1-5	TGTGCCTGGAGTGGAACTCTAAGCAATCAGCCCCAGCATTTT	CAWSGTLSNQPQHF
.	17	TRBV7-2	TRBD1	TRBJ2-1	TGTGCCAGCAGCTTAGGGACCGGGACAGCTAACTACAATGAGCAGTTCTTC	CASSLGTGTANYNEQFF
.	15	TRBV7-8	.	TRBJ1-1	TGTGCCAGCAGCTGGGGGCGGATTCCAAACACTGAAGCTTTCTTT	CASSWGRIPNTEAFF
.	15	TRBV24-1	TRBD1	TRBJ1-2	TGTGCCACCAGTGATTTTAGAGGGGGCGGCTTTGGCTACACCTTC	CATSDFRGGGFGYTF
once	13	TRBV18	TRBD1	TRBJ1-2	TGTGCCAGCTCCCCCGGGGACAGACGAGGCTACACCTTC	CASSPGDRRGYTF
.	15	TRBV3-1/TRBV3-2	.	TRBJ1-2	TGTGCCAGCAGCCAAGATTGGGGGTCTAACTATGGCTACACCTTC	CASSQDWGSNYGYTF
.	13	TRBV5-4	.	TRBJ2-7	TGTGCCAGCAGCTTGTGGAATAGCTACGAGCAGTACTTC	CASSLWNSYEQYF
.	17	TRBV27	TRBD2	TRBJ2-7	TGTGCCAGCAGTCCCGAATCCCGACTAGCGGGATACTACGAGCAGTACTTC	CASSPESRLAGYYEQYF
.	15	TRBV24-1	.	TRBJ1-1	TGTGCCACCAGTGATTCCTGGGACGGGTCGGGAGAAGCTTTCTTT	CATSDSWDGSGEAFF
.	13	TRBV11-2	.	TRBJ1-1	TGTGCCAGCAGCTTAGTCGCAGCAACTGAAGCTTTCTTT	CASSLVAATEAFF
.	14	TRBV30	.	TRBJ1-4	TGTGCCTGGAGTGGACCCCCGGCCGATGAAAAACTGTTTTTT	CAWSGPPADEKLFF
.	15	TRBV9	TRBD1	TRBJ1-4	TGTGCCAGCAGCACCGGGACAGATGATAATGAAAAACTGTTTTTT	CASSTGTDDNEKLFF
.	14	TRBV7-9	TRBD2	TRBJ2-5	TGTGCCAGCAGCTTGGGGGGGTTTCCAGAGACCCAGTACTTC	CASSLGGFPETQYF
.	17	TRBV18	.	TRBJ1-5	TGTGCCAGCTCACGGATAAACGGAGGCCAGTTGAATCAGCCCCAGCATTTT	CASSRINGGQLNQPQHF
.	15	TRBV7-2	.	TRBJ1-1	TGTGCCAGCAGCTTAGCCGGCAGGCTAAGGACTGAAGCTTTCTTT	CASSLAGRLRTEAFF
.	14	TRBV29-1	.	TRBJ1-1	TGCAGCGTTGATAAGCAGAGATTGAACACTGAAGCTTTCTTT	CSVDKQRLNTEAFF
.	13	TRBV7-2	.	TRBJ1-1	TGTGCCAGCAGCTTCCAGGAAAACACTGAAGCTTTCTTT	CASSFQENTEAFF
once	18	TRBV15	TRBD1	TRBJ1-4	TGTGCCACCAGCGGGTGGGACAGGGATGTTTCTGGGAATGAAAAACTGTTTTTT	CATSGWDRDVSGNEKLFF
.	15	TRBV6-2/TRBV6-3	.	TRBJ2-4	TGTGCCAGCAGTCGGTCGACAGTGACCAAAAACATTCAGTACTTC	CASSRSTVTKNIQYF
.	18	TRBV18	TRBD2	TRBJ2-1	TGTGCCAGCTCACGAGGGACTAGCGGGAGTAGGGGGTACAATGAGCAGTTCTTC	CASSRGTSGSRGYNEQFF
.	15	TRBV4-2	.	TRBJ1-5	TGTGCCAGCAGCCAAGATTACGGGGACAATCAGCCCCAGCATTTT	CASSQDYGDNQPQHF
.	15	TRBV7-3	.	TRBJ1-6	TGTGCCAGCAGCTTACAGGGGAACCTTAATTCACCCCTCCACTTT	CASSLQGNLNSPLHF
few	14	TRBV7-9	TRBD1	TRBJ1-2	TGTGCCAGCAGCCAGGGGAGGGGGCTCTATGGCTACACCTTC	CASSQGRGLYGYTF
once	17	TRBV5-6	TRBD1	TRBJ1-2	TGTGCCAGCAGCTTTAGTCCTCGGGGGGACAGGGCCGATGGCTACACCTTC	CASSFSPRGDRADGYTF
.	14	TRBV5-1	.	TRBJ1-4	TGCGCCAGCAGCTTCGGGGGCCCTAATGAAAAACTGTTTTTT	CASSFGGPNEKLFF
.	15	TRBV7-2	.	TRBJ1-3	TGTGCCAGCAGCTTTTCTGGGAGCTCTGGAAACACCATATATTTT	CASSFSGSSGNTIYF
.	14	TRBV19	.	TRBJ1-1	TGTGCCAGTAGTATAGGGACAAGGAACACTGAAGCTTTCTTT	CASSIGTRNTEAFF
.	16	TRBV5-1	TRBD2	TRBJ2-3	TGCGCCAGCAGCTCTGCCACTAGCGGGGGCACAGATACGCAGTATTTT	CASSSATSGGTDTQYF
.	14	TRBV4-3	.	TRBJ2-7	TGCGCCAGCAGCCAAGATCAGGGGTACTACGAGCAGTACTTC	CASSQDQGYYEQYF
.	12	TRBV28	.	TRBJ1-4	TGTGCCAGCAGTTGGAGGGATGAAAAACTGTTTTTT	CASSWRDEKLFF
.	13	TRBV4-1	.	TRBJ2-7	TGCGCCAGCAGCCAGTTGGGAGCCTACGAGCAGTACTTC	CASSQLGAYEQYF